This T cell receptor (beta chain) came from a study of T cells in localized non-small cell lung cancer. General study findings and limits: Sequencing was restricted to one tumor region; therefore, heterogeneity remains possible. It was uninvolved adjacent lung that showed the highest T cell clonality, exceeding tumor. A median about 54 of the top 100 tumor clones appeared in adjacent lung.

The germline V gene has CDR1 SGHVS and CDR2 FQNEAQ. The length of the CDR3 is 13 residues. V was trimmed by 5 bases and J by 7 bases, leaving 14 bases between them. TCRdb keeps only in-frame clones here, not all; method: immunoSEQ multiplex PCR. The table shows about 33,000 clones, with roughly 90% occurring only once. As to this clone: Its antigen is unidentified.

Sequencing was performed on peripheral blood, taken before any cancer treatment. The chain couples TRBV7-8 to TRBJ1-1, with D tentatively TRBD1 (5 bases). The sequence derives from a man aged 40-75 years with stage I lung adenocarcinoma. As DNA, the CDR3 is TGTGCCAGCAGCGTACAGGTGGCCAGTGAAGCTTTCTTT. Its protein product is CASSVQVASEAFF.